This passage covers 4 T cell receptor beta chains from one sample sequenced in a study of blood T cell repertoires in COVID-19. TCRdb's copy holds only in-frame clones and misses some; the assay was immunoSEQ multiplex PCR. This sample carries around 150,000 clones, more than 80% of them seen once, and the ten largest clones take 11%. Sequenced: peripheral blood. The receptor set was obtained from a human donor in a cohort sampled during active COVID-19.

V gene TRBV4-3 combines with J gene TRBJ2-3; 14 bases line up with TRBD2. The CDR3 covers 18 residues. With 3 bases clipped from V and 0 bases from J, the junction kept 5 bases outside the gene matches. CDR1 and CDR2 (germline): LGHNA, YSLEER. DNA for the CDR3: TGCGCCAGCAGCCAGGACGGGACTAGCGGGGGTAGCACAGATACGCAGTATTTT. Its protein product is CASSQDGTSGGSTDTQYF.

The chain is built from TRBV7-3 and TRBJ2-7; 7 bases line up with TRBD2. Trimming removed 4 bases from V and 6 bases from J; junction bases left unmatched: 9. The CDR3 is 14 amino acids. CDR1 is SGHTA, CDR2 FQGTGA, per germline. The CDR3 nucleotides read TGTGCCAGCAGCTCGGGCGGGAGAACGACCGAGCAGTACTTC. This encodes CASSSGGRTTEQYF. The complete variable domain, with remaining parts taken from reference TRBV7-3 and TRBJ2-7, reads GAGVSQTPSNKVTEKGKYVELRCDPISGHTALYWYRQSLGQGPEFLIYFQGTGAADDSGLPNDRFFAVRPEGSVSTLKIQRTERGDSAVYLCASSSGGRTTEQYFGPGTRLTVT.

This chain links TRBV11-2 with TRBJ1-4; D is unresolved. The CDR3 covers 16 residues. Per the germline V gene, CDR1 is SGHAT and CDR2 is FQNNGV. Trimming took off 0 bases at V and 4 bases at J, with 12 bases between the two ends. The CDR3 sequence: CASSLDRRARNEKLFF. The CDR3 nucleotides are TGTGCCAGCAGCTTAGATCGGCGGGCCCGTAATGAAAAACTGTTTTTT.

The CDR3, as DNA: TGTGCCAGCAGCTTAGCGCGAATGAGCCAAGAGACCCAGTACTTC. Its protein is CASSLARMSQETQYF. This rearrangement joins TRBV7-6 to TRBJ2-5; D call uncertain. This CDR3 region has 15 residues. Trimming shortened V by 0 bases and J by 1 base, and 9 bases separated the two germline ends. Germline lookup yields CDR1 SGHVS and CDR2 FNYEAQ.